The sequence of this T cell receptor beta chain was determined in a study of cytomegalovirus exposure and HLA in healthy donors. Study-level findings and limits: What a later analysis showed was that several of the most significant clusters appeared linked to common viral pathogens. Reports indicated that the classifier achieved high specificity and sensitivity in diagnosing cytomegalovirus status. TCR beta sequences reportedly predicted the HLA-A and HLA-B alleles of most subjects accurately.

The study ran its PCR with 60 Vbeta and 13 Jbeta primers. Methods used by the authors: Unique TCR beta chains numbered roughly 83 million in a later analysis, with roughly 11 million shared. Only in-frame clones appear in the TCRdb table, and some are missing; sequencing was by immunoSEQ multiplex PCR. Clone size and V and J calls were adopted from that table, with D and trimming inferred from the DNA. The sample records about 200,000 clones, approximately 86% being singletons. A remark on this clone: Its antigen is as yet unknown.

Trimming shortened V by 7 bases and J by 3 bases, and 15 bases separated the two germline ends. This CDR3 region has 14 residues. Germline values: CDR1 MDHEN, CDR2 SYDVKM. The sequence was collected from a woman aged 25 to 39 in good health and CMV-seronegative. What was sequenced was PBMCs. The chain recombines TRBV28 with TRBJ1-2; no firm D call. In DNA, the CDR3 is TGTGCCAGCACCACTTCTTGGAGGGACTATGGCTACACCTTC. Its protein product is CASTTSWRDYGYTF.